These 32 T cell receptor beta chains were sequenced from one sample in a study of a mutant IDH1 vaccine in newly diagnosed glioma. The protocol was immunoSEQ multiplex PCR, while the TCRdb copy is restricted to in-frame clones and leaves out a portion. The sample holds 110,000 or so clones, under 90% seen once. Their recognized antigens are unknown. Time point noted: week 11, during vaccination. Doses consisted of 300 ug of mutant IDH1 20-mer peptide each, paired with topical imiquimod. The source was PBMCs, collected from a glioma patient whose treatment included an IDH1 peptide vaccine. Receptor source: a woman aged 45 to 65 with glioma.

Regarding this clone: Other DNA sequences in this sample translate to the same CDR3. V usage is TRBV6-1 and J usage is TRBJ1-1, with unresolved D. V was clipped by 5 bases and J by 6 bases, with 13 bases between them. This CDR3 spans 13 amino acids. CDR1 is MNHNS and CDR2 is SASEGT in the germline V gene. Here the CDR3 reads CASSLRTVAEAFF. CDR3 in DNA: TGTGCCAGCAGTCTAAGAACAGTGGCTGAAGCTTTCTTT.

The CDR3 loop is CASSPGAGGQETQYF. CDR3 DNA: TGCGCCAGCTCCCCGGGGGCGGGCGGGCAGGAGACCCAGTACTTC. The V call is TRBV5-1, the J call TRBJ2-5; D is perhaps TRBD1 or TRBD2 (6 bases each). V was trimmed by 7 bases and J by 5 bases, leaving 21 bases between them. The CDR3 is 15 amino acids. Germline V gene lookup returns CDR1 SGHRS and CDR2 YFSETQ.

V gene TRBV14 combines with J gene TRBJ2-7, with 11 bases matching TRBD2. Germline V lookup: CDR1 SGHDN, CDR2 FVKESK. Trimming took 3 bases from V and 0 from J; bases not matched to a gene: 4. CDR3 length equals 16 residues. The chain's CDR3 is CASSHLSGRGSYEQYF. The CDR3 DNA sequence: TGTGCCAGCAGCCATCTTAGCGGGAGGGGCTCCTACGAGCAGTACTTC.

This clone was recorded only once. The chain couples TRBV6-5 to TRBJ2-7; D might be TRBD1 (5 bases). The CDR3 is 14 residues long. V was cut by 8 bases and J by 2 bases, with 16 bases left in between. Germline loops: CDR1 MNHEY, CDR2 SVGAGI. The CDR3 DNA is TGTGCCAGCTGGGTGAAGGGGATGCCCTACGAGCAGTACTTC. This codes for CASWVKGMPYEQYF.

The chain is built from TRBV5-1 and TRBJ2-1; 14 nucleotides line up with TRBD2. Germline lookup yields CDR1 SGHRS and CDR2 YFSETQ. The CDR3 runs 15 residues. V lost 7 bases, J lost 7 bases, and 7 bases stayed unmatched. The CDR3: CASGRTSGRTNEQFF. The CDR3 bases are TGCGCCAGCGGACGGACTAGCGGGAGGACGAATGAGCAGTTCTTC.

V and J are TRBV6-5 and TRBJ2-5; D may be TRBD2 (5 bases). V dropped 2 bases and J dropped 0 bases, with 7 bases sitting between them. The CDR3 length is 14 residues. Germline loops: CDR1 MNHEY, CDR2 SVGAGI. As DNA, the CDR3 is TGTGCCAGCAGTTACCTGGGAGACCAAGAGACCCAGTACTTC. This gives the protein CASSYLGDQETQYF.

This clone was recorded once. J is TRBJ1-3 and V is TRBV7-6, with 7 positions matching TRBD1. The CDR3 is 13 amino acids. Germline CDR1 and CDR2: SGHVS and FNYEAQ. Trimming removed 3 bases from V and 8 bases from J; junction bases left unmatched: 4. The CDR3 is CASSFDREDTIYF. CDR3 in DNA: TGTGCCAGCAGCTTCGACAGGGAAGACACCATATATTTT.

The CDR3 reads CASSEGVGSGNTIYF. The CDR3 nucleotides read TGCGCCAGCAGTGAGGGCGTGGGCTCTGGAAACACCATATATTTT. The rearrangement uses TRBV10-2 and TRBJ1-3, with D unresolved. Germline V gives CDR1 WSHSY, CDR2 SAAADI. CDR3 length: 15 amino acids. V was clipped by 2 bases and J by 0 bases, with 8 bases between them.

The J gene is TRBJ2-7, the V gene TRBV27, with D perhaps matching TRBD1 (6 bases). Germline V gives CDR1 MNHEY, CDR2 SMNVEV (reference sequence). Trimming pared 6 bases from V and 3 bases from J, leaving 12 bases between. The CDR3 has 13 residues. For the CDR3, the DNA is TGTGCCAGCAGCCGAAACAGGGACTACGAGCAGTACTTC. It specifies CASSRNRDYEQYF.

This chain connects TRBV7-9 to TRBJ1-4, with 8 positions matching TRBD1. The germline V gene has CDR1 SEHNR and CDR2 FQNEAQ (reference sequence). With 4 bases clipped from V and 2 bases from J, the junction kept 3 bases outside the gene matches. The CDR3 has 15 amino acids. The CDR3 DNA reads TGTGCCAGCAGCTCGGACAGGGTCACTAATGAAAAACTGTTTTTT. Translation: CASSSDRVTNEKLFF.

This clone was picked up one time. This chain links TRBV6-1 with TRBJ1-1; D gene uncertain. The CDR3 totals 11 residues. The V and J ends lost 6 bases and 7 bases respectively, with 9 bases between them. Germline-derived CDR1 and CDR2 are MNHNS and SASEGT. In DNA, the CDR3 is TGTGCCAGCAGCGCTTACCATGAAGCTTTCTTT. As protein: CASSAYHEAFF.

The table lists this clone with a count of one. The V call is TRBV10-2, the J call TRBJ2-5; perhaps D is TRBD1 or TRBD2 (5 bases each). Trimming cost V 3 bases and J 4 bases, with 9 bases left between them. The germline gives CDR1 WSHSY, CDR2 SAAADI. The CDR3 covers 13 residues. The CDR3 protein is CASSDVGGETQYF. CDR3 in DNA: TGCGCCAGCAGTGATGTTGGGGGAGAGACCCAGTACTTC.

This chain joins TRBV7-3 and TRBJ1-1; D is undetermined. This CDR3 has 14 residues. The germline V gene has CDR1 SGHTA and CDR2 FQGTGA. The V end was cut by 1 base, the J end by 4 bases, with 10 bases between. In nucleotides, the CDR3 is TGTGCCAGCAGCTTAAGTGTGCGGGCCACTGAAGCTTTCTTT. As protein: CASSLSVRATEAFF.

The chain uses TRBV10-3 and TRBJ1-2, with 8 positions matching TRBD1. CDR3 length equals 13 residues. Unmatched junction bases numbered 5, after V lost 6 bases and J lost 5 bases. The germline CDR1 and CDR2 sequences are ENHRY and SYGVKD. The chain's CDR3 is CAIRATGDYGYTF. The DNA for the CDR3 is TGTGCCATCAGGGCGACAGGGGATTATGGCTACACCTTC.

This sequence joins TRBV5-1 and TRBJ1-5; D gene uncertain. Per germline, CDR1 SGHRS and CDR2 YFSETQ. This CDR3 contains 15 residues. Trimming left V 0 bases short and J 3 bases short, with 10 bases between. CDR3 DNA sequence: TGCGCCAGCAGCTTGGCCGGGGAGGACAATCAGCCCCAGCATTTT. It codes for CASSLAGEDNQPQHF.

The chain combines TRBV9 with TRBJ2-7; 10 positions match TRBD2. In germline, CDR1 is SGDLS, CDR2 YYNGEE. V shed 0 bases and J 6 bases; nucleotides not matched to a gene: 9. The CDR3 covers 16 residues. This CDR3 is CASSVGSSSGSGEQYF. The DNA for the CDR3 is TGTGCCAGCAGCGTAGGGTCGTCTAGCGGGAGTGGCGAGCAGTACTTC.

The rearrangement links TRBV5-4 to TRBJ1-3; a possible D gene is TRBD1 (5 bases). V lost 1 base to trimming and J lost 4 bases, with 6 bases between them. Germline CDR1 SGHNT, CDR2 YYREEE (reference sequence). The CDR3 is 13 residues long. The CDR3 reads CASSLWGGNTIYF. In DNA, the CDR3 is TGTGCCAGCAGCTTGTGGGGCGGAAACACCATATATTTT. Using reference TRBV5-4 and TRBJ1-3 for the parts outside the CDR3, the full variable domain is ETGVTQSPTHLIKTRGQQVTLRCSSQSGHNTVSWYQQALGQGPQFIFQYYREEENGRGNFPPRFSGLQFPNYSSELNVNALELDDSALYLCASSLWGGNTIYFGEGSWLTVV.

In its sample, this clone was seen once. The V gene is TRBV5-6, the J gene TRBJ2-6; D remains unclear. Looked up from germline, CDR1 is SGHDT and CDR2 is YYEEEE. The CDR3 is made up of 15 amino acids. With 0 bases removed from V and 0 bases from J, the gap between germline ends came to 4 bases. The DNA of the CDR3 is TGTGCCAGCAGCTTGGAGCTCTCTGGGGCCAACGTCCTGACTTTC. Protein sequence: CASSLELSGANVLTF.

The chain joins TRBV10-1 to TRBJ1-1, with D perhaps TRBD1 (5 bases). Germline values: CDR1 WNHNN, CDR2 SYGVQD (reference sequence). The CDR3 is 14 residues long. V was pared by 2 bases and J by 4 bases, with 11 bases between. This CDR3 reads CASSEGRGGTEAFF. For the CDR3, the DNA is TGCGCCAGCAGTGAGGGAAGGGGAGGCACTGAAGCTTTCTTT.

The chain carries TRBV10-3 and TRBJ1-1; 7 bases match TRBD1. Germline-derived CDR1 and CDR2 are ENHRY and SYGVKD. V gave up 3 bases and J gave up 4 bases; unmatched junction bases: 14. The CDR3 runs to 17 residues. Written as DNA, the CDR3 is TGTGCCATCAGTGAAGCACAGGGGAGAGGGGGAAGCACTGAAGCTTTCTTT. The encoded protein is CAISEAQGRGGSTEAFF.

The V and J genes are TRBV7-9 and TRBJ2-7; D may be TRBD1 (5 bases). The CDR3 totals 12 residues. The germline CDR1 and CDR2 sequences are SEHNR and FQNEAQ (reference sequence). V was cut by 6 bases and J by 6 bases, with 12 bases left in between. The CDR3 sequence is CASSKQVVEQYF. CDR3 coding DNA: TGTGCCAGCAGTAAACAGGTGGTCGAGCAGTACTTC.

The chain employs TRBV9 and TRBJ2-2; possibly TRBD1 for D (6 bases). CDR3 length equals 15 residues. V dropped 3 bases and J dropped 1 base, with 10 bases sitting between them. Germline lookup yields CDR1 SGDLS and CDR2 YYNGEE. As DNA, the CDR3 is TGTGCCAGCAGCGCCGGGACATTGAACACCGGGGAGCTGTTTTTT. The encoded protein is CASSAGTLNTGELFF. The full variable domain, its missing parts supplied by reference TRBV9 and TRBJ2-2, is DSGVTQTPKHLITATGQRVTLRCSPRSGDLSVYWYQQSLDQGLQFLIQYYNGEERAKGNILERFSAQQFPDLHSELNLSSLELGDSALYFCASSAGTLNTGELFFGEGSRLTVL.

In the case of this clone: The sample has other DNA sequences that encode this CDR3 too. The rearrangement uses TRBV7-8 and TRBJ2-7; TRBD1 might be the D (7 bases). The V end lost 2 bases, the J end lost 2 bases, and 16 bases lay between the germline ends. The CDR3 consists of 16 residues. Germline CDR1 SGHVS, CDR2 FQNEAQ. CDR3 DNA: TGTGCCAGCAGCTTAAGGGCAGGGGGGACACCCTACGAGCAGTACTTC. The encoded protein is CASSLRAGGTPYEQYF.

V and J are TRBV30 and TRBJ2-6, with 9 bases identical to TRBD2. This CDR3 has 16 residues. CDR1 GTSNPN and CDR2 SVGIG come from the germline V gene (reference sequence). V shed 5 bases, J shed 0 bases, and the junction held 5 bases outside the gene matches. CDR3 in amino acids: CAWSGREGSGANVLTF. In nucleotides, the CDR3 is TGTGCCTGGTCGGGGCGGGAGGGCTCTGGGGCCAACGTCCTGACTTTC.

V usage is TRBV29-1 and J usage is TRBJ2-1, with TRBD2 as a possible D gene (6 bases). Deletions cut 2 bases from V and 8 bases from J, with 19 bases between. CDR3 length: 15 residues. Germline V gene lookup returns CDR1 SQVTM and CDR2 ANQGSEA. The CDR3 coding sequence is TGCAGCGTTGAAAGGAACGGGAGAAGTGTAGATGAGCAGTTCTTC. Amino acid sequence: CSVERNGRSVDEQFF.

Regarding this clone: The sample contains more than one DNA sequence encoding this CDR3. This sequence joins TRBV28 and TRBJ2-7; 10 positions agree with TRBD1. CDR3 size: 13 residues. Trimming removed 6 bases from V and 4 bases from J; junction bases left unmatched: 3. Germline values: CDR1 MDHEN, CDR2 SYDVKM. The DNA of the CDR3 is TGTGCCAGCAGCCCGGGACAGGGGTACGAGCAGTACTTC. This gives the protein CASSPGQGYEQYF.

The gene calls are TRBV1 and TRBJ1-5; the DNA was not used to check the table's D call, TRBD1. TRBV1 is flagged as a pseudogene. The CDR3 spans 15 residues. As DNA, the CDR3 is TGCACCAGCAGCCCCGGACAGTATAGCAATCAGCCCCAGCATTTT. This codes for CTSSPGQYSNQPQHF.

V is TRBV27 and J is TRBJ1-2; D possibly corresponds to TRBD1 (5 bases). This CDR3 region has 16 residues. Germline lookup yields CDR1 MNHEY and CDR2 SMNVEV (reference sequence). The V and J ends lost 5 bases and 2 bases respectively, with 18 bases between them. DNA for the CDR3: TGTGCCAGCAGTCCTTGGGCCAGGGCACCGAACTATGGCTACACCTTC. Translation gives CASSPWARAPNYGYTF.

The rearrangement links TRBV5-4 to TRBJ1-5; D ambiguous. Trimming shortened V by 4 bases and J by 7 bases, and 18 bases separated the two germline ends. Germline V lookup: CDR1 SGHNT, CDR2 YYREEE (reference sequence). This CDR3 region has 15 residues. The CDR3 here is CASSLLVGGAQPQHF. DNA of the CDR3: TGTGCCAGCAGCCTCCTTGTAGGAGGAGCCCAGCCCCAGCATTTT.

The chain carries TRBV11-1 and TRBJ2-7; a possible D gene is TRBD2 (6 bases). CDR3 size: 13 residues. V shed 5 bases and J shed 6 bases, with 14 bases lying between them. CDR1 is SGHAT and CDR2 is FQDESV in the germline V gene (reference sequence). The CDR3 sequence is CASSPARESEQYF. Here the CDR3 DNA reads TGTGCCAGCAGCCCTGCCCGGGAGAGCGAGCAGTACTTC.

This chain links TRBV10-1 with TRBJ1-4, with 12 nucleotides matching TRBD1. Germline CDR1 reads WNHNN; CDR2 reads SYGVQD (reference sequence). The length of the CDR3 is 22 residues. With 9 bases clipped from V and 1 base from J, the junction kept 24 bases outside the gene matches. The CDR3 loop reads CARRRPGQGAKSSCGTNEKLFF. CDR3 bases: TGCGCCAGACGAAGGCCGGGACAGGGGGCCAAGTCGTCCTGTGGAACTAATGAAAAACTGTTTTTT.

V is TRBV11-2 and J is TRBJ2-7, with D tentatively TRBD2 (6 bases). Germline loops: CDR1 SGHAT, CDR2 FQNNGV. The CDR3 has 14 amino acids. V was shortened by 4 bases and J by 1 base, with 11 bases between the two germline ends. As DNA, the CDR3 is TGTGCCAGCAGCTGGGGACTCGTGTCCTACGAGCAGTACTTC. Residues: CASSWGLVSYEQYF.